This T cell receptor (beta chain) was found in a study of shared clonotypes between healthy human individuals. CDR3 size: 11 residues. From germline, CDR1 is MNHEY and CDR2 SVGAGI. J lost 14 bases, V lost 5 bases, and 3 bases had no gene match. In the study's own analysis: Quality scores were absent from the junction-only immunoSEQ sequences, so filtering differed. Generated by immunoSEQ multiplex PCR, the TCRdb table keeps only in-frame clones and is missing some. V, J and clone size were drawn from that table, and D and trimming were deduced from the DNA. The table shows about a million clones, with about 80% occurring only once.

This receptor was taken from a man younger than 35 in good health. Some clones in this sample may be carry-over from other donors' samples. Sequencing was performed on memory CD4+ T cells from PBMCs. As to subset: CD45RA-negative fraction. The chain combines TRBV6-5 with TRBJ2-3; 11 nucleotides agree with TRBD1. The CDR3 spells CASSGQGARYF. DNA for the CDR3: TGTGCCAGCAGTGGACAGGGGGCGAGGTATTTT.